This TCR beta chain originates from a study of T cells in Graves' hyperthyroidism and ophthalmopathy. Per the germline V gene, CDR1 is SGHTA and CDR2 is FQGNSA. The CDR3 length is 17 residues. V lost 5 bases to trimming and J lost 7 bases, with 21 bases between them. Authors of the study amplified TCR beta CDR3 regions from RNA transcripts. HTBI primers were employed in a first-round RT-PCR of the TCR CDR3. TCRdb re-called the multiplex PCR reads with MiXCR, one entry per CDR3 protein. Here the sample spans fewer than 400,000 distinct CDR3 sequences, approximately 25% being singletons. The rearrangement uses TRBV7-2 and TRBJ1-6; D gene ambiguous. Material for sequencing was blood. The clonotype comes from a man over 45 with Graves' hyperthyroidism. The CDR3 DNA follows: TGTGCCAGCAGCCACCGTGCCAACCGGGGTCAGAATTCACCCCTCCACTTT. The encoded protein is CASSHRANRGQNSPLHF.